A single T cell receptor beta chain is shown here with its context. Its cognate antigen is unknown. Anyone with autoimmune disease history or systemic immunosuppression was excluded. Profiled with immunoSEQ multiplex PCR; TCRdb holds only in-frame clones, not every one. The sample shows around 62,000 clones, roughly 88% of them seen only once. This sample was included in a study of OX40 agonist ivuxolimab in advanced cancers. Study at large: Partial responses occurred in Three dose-escalation patients, one with hepatocellular carcinoma and two with cutaneous melanoma. The study, taken as a whole, reports: Patients who responded partially at 0.1-3.0 mg/kg showed clonal expansion ranking among the lowest.

Losses at the gene ends were 2 bases for V and 3 bases for J; bases not matched to a gene: 7. Germline-derived CDR1 and CDR2 are MNHEY and SVGAGI. The CDR3 consists of 15 residues. Sequenced material: CD4+ or CD8+ T cells sorted from blood, taken in a trial of the OX40 agonist ivuxolimab. The source of this sequence is an adult with an advanced solid tumor such as melanoma, head and neck, liver or kidney cancer. This rearrangement joins TRBV6-5 to TRBJ2-7, with 7 nucleotides matching TRBD2. The CDR3 nucleotides read TGTGCCAGCAGTTACGTAGTGGGGGGGATCTACGAGCAGTACTTC. This gives the protein CASSYVVGGIYEQYF.